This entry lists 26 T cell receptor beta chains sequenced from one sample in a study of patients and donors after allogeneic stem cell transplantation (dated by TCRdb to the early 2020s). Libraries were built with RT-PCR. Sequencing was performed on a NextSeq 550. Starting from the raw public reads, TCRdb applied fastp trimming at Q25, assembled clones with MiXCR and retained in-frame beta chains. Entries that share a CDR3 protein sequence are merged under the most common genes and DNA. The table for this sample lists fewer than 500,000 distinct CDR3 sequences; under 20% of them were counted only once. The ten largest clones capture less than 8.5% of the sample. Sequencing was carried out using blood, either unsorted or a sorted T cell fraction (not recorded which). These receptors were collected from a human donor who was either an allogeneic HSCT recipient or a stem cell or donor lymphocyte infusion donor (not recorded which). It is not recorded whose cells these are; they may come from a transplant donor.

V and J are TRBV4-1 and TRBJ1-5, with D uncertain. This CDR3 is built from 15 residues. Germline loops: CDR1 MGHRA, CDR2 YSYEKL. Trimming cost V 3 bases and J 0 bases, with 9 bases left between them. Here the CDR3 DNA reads TGCGCCAGCAGCCACGGAATAGATAGCAATCAGCCCCAGCATTTT. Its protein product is CASSHGIDSNQPQHF.

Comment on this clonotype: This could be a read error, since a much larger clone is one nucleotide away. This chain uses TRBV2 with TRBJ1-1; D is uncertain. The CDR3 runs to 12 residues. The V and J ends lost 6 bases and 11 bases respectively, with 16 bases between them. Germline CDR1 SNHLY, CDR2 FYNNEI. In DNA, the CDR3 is TGTGCCAGCAGGGTGGCCCCGGGTTGTGCTTTCTTT. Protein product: CASRVAPGCAFF.

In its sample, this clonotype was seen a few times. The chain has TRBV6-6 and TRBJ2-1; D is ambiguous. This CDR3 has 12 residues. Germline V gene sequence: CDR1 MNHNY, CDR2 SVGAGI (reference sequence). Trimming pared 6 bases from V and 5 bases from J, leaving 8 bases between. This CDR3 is CASRPQHNEQFF. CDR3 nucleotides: TGTGCCAGCAGGCCACAGCACAATGAGCAGTTCTTC.

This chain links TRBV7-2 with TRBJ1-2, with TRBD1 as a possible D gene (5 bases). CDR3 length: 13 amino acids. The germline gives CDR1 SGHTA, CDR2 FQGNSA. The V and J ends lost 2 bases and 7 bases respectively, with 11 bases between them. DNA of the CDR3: TGTGCCAGCAGCTTACTGGCAGGGTCTGGCTACACCTTC. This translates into CASSLLAGSGYTF. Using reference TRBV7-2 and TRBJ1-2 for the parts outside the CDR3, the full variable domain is GAGVSQSPSNKVTEKGKDVELRCDPISGHTALYWYRQSLGQGLEFLIYFQGNSAPDKSGLPSDRFSAERTGGSVSTLTIQRTQQEDSAVYLCASSLLAGSGYTFGSGTRLTVV.

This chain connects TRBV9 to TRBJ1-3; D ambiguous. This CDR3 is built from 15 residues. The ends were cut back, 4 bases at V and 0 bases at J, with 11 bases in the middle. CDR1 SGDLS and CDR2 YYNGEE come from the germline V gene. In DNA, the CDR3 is TGTGCCAGCAGCACCGACGGGAACTCTGGAAACACCATATATTTT. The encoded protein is CASSTDGNSGNTIYF.

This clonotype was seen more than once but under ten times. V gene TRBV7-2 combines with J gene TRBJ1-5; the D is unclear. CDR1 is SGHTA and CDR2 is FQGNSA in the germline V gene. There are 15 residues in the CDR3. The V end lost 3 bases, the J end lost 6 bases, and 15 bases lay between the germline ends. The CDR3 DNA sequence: TGTGCCAGCAGCTTGACGGCTTCTTTGGTTCAGCCCCAGCATTTT. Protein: CASSLTASLVQPQHF. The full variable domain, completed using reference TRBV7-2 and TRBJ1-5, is GAGVSQSPSNKVTEKGKDVELRCDPISGHTALYWYRQSLGQGLEFLIYFQGNSAPDKSGLPSDRFSAERTGGSVSTLTIQRTQQEDSAVYLCASSLTASLVQPQHFGDGTRLSIL.

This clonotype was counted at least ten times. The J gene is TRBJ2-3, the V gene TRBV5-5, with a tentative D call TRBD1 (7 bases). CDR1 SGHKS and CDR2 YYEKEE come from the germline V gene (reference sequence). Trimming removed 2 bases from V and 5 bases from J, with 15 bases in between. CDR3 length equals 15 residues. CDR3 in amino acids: CASSLWQGGQDTQYF. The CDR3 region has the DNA TGTGCCAGCAGCTTATGGCAGGGGGGACAAGATACGCAGTATTTT. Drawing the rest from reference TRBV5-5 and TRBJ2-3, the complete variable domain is DAGVTQSPTHLIKTRGQQVTLRCSPISGHKSVSWYQQVLGQGPQFIFQYYEKEERGRGNFPDRFSARQFPNYSSELNVNALLLGDSALYLCASSLWQGGQDTQYFGPGTRLTVL.

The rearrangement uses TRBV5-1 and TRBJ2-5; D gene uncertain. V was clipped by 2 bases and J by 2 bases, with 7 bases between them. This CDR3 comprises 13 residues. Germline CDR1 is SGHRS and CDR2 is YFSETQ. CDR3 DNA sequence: TGCGCCAGCAGCTTACCCCCTCAAGAGACCCAGTACTTC. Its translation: CASSLPPQETQYF.

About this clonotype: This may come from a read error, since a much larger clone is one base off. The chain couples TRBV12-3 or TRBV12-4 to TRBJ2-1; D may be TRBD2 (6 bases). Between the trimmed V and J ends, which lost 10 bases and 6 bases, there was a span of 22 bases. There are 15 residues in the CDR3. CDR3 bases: TGTGCCAACCTAATCGGAGGGAGGTATGGCAATGAGCAGTTCTTC. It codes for CANLIGGRYGNEQFF.

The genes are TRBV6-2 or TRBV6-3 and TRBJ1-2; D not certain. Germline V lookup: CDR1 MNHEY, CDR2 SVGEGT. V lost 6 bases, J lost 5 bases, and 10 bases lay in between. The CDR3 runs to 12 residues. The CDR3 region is CASSFDKYGYTF. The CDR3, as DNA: TGTGCCAGCAGCTTCGACAAGTATGGCTACACCTTC.

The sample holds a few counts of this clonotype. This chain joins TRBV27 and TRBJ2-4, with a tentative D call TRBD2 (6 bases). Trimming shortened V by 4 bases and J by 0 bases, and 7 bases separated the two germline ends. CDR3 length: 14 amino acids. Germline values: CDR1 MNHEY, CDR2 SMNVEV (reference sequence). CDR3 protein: CASSSGLAKNIQYF. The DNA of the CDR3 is TGTGCCAGCAGTTCGGGACTAGCCAAAAACATTCAGTACTTC.

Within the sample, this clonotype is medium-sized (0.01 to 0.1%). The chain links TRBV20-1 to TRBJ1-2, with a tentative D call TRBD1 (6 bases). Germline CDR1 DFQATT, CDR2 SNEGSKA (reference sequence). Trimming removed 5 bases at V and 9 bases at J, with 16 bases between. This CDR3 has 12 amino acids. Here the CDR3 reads CSAGAGDTSYTF. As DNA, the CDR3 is TGCAGTGCTGGTGCCGGGGACACCAGCTACACCTTC.

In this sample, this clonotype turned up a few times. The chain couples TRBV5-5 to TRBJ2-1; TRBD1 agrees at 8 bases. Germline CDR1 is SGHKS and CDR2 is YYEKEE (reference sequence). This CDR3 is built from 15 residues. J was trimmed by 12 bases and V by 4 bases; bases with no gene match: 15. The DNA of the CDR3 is TGTGCCAGCAGCGCCGGGACAGGAGACAGCGTATGGCAGTTCTTC. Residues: CASSAGTGDSVWQFF.

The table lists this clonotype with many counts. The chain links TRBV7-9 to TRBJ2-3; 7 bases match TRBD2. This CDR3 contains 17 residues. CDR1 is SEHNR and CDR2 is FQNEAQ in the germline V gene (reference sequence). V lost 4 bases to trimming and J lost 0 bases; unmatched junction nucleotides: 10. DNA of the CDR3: TGTGCCAGCAGCTCCGGGGGGTGGACACCCAGCACAGATACGCAGTATTTT. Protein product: CASSSGGWTPSTDTQYF.

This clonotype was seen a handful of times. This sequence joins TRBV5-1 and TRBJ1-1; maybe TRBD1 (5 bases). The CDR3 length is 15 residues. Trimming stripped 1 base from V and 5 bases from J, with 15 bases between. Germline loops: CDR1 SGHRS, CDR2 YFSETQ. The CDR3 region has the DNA TGCGCCAGCAGCTTGATTGGGACCCGAGGGACTGAAGCTTTCTTT. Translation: CASSLIGTRGTEAFF.

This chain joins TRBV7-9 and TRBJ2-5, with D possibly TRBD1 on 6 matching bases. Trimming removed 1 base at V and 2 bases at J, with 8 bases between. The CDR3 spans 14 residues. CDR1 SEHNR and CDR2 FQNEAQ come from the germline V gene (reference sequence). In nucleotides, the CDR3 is TGTGCCAGCAGCTTAGGGGACATACAAGAGACCCAGTACTTC. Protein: CASSLGDIQETQYF.

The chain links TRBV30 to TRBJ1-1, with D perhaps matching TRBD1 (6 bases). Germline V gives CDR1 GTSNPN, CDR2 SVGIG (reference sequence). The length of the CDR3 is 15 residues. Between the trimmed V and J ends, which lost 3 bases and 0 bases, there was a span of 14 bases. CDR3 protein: CAWSPPDRMNTEAFF. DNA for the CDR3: TGTGCCTGGAGCCCGCCCGACAGGATGAACACTGAAGCTTTCTTT.

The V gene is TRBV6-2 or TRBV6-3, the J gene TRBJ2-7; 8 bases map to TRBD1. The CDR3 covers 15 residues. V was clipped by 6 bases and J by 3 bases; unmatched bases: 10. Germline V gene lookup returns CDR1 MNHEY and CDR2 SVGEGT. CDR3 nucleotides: TGTGCCAGCAGACAGACAGGGGCAGGGGGCTACGAGCAGTACTTC. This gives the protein CASRQTGAGGYEQYF.

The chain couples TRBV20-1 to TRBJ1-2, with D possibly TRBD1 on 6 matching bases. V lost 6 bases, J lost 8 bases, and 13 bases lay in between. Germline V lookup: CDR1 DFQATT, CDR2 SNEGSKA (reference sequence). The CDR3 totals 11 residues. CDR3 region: CSALTGLGYTF. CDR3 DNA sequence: TGCAGTGCCTTGACAGGACTCGGCTACACCTTC.

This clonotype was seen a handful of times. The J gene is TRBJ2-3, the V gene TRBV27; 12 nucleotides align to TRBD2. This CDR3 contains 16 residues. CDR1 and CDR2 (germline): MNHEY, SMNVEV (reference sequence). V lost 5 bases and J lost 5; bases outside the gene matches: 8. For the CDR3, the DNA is TGTGCCAGCAGTCGGCTGACTAGCGGGGGCGGAGATACGCAGTATTTT. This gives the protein CASSRLTSGGGDTQYF.

This CDR3 reads CSAGTGNSGYTF. In DNA, the CDR3 is TGCAGTGCAGGGACAGGGAATTCTGGCTACACCTTC. V gene TRBV20-1 combines with J gene TRBJ1-2; 9 bases align to TRBD1. Unmatched junction bases numbered 6, after V lost 6 bases and J lost 7 bases. CDR1 is DFQATT and CDR2 is SNEGSKA in the germline V gene (reference sequence). The CDR3 is 12 residues long.

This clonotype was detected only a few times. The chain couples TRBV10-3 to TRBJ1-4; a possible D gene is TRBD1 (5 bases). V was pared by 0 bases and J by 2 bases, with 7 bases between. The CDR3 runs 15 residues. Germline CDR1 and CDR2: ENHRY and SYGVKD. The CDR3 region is CAISESRGTNEKLFF. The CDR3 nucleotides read TGTGCCATCAGTGAGTCGCGGGGGACTAATGAAAAACTGTTTTTT.

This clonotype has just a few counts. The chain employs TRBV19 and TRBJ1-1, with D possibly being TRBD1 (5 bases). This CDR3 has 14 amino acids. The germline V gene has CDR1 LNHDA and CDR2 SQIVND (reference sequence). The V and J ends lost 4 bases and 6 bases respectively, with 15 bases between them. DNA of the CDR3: TGTGCCAGTAGTAGCCGGGGCCTCAACGCTGAAGCTTTCTTT. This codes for CASSSRGLNAEAFF.

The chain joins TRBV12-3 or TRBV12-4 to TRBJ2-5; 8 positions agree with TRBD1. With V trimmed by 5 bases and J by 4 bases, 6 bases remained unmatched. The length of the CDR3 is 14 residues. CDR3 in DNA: TGTGCCAGCAGTGCACAGGGGGTTCGAGAGACCCAGTACTTC. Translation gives CASSAQGVRETQYF.

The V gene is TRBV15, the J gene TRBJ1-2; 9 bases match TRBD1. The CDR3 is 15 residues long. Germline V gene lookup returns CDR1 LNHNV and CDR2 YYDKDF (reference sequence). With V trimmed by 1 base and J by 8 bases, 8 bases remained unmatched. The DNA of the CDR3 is TGTGCCACCAGCAGAGGGGACAGGGCCGTATTGGGCTACACCTTC. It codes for CATSRGDRAVLGYTF.

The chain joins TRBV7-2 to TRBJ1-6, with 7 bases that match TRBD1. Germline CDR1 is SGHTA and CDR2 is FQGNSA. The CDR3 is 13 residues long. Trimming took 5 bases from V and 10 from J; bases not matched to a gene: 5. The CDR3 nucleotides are TGTGCCAGCAGCCGGGACAGACAATCACCCCTCCACTTT. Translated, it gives CASSRDRQSPLHF.